Following are 23 T cell receptor beta chains from one sample sequenced in a study of T cell responses to AZD1222 COVID-19 vaccine. Here immunoSEQ multiplex PCR was the method, and the copy in TCRdb shows in-frame clones only, minus some. Here the sample spans about 130,000 clones, about 90% being singletons. This material consisted of peripheral blood, taken on day 0 of AZD1222 vaccination. All receptors come from an adult in good health.

This rearrangement joins TRBV3-1 (or the pseudogene TRBV3-2) to TRBJ1-5, with no clear D. There are 14 residues in the CDR3. From germline, CDR1 is LGHDT and CDR2 YNNKEL (reference sequence). V lost 4 bases and J lost 2, with 9 bases in between. The DNA of the CDR3 is TGTGCCAGCAGCCCCCATGGACGCAATCAGCCCCAGCATTTT. Its protein is CASSPHGRNQPQHF.

CDR3 sequence: CASGRGERLGEAFF. Here the CDR3 DNA reads TGTGCTAGTGGACGAGGGGAGAGATTGGGTGAAGCTTTCTTT. The chain joins TRBV12-5 to TRBJ1-1; a weak D match, TRBD1 (5 bases). V gave up 6 bases and J gave up 7 bases, with 18 bases separating them. The CDR3 spans 14 residues. Germline V gives CDR1 LGHNT, CDR2 FRNRAP.

This chain uses TRBV7-2 with TRBJ2-7, with a weak D call TRBD1 (5 bases). Between the trimmed V and J ends, which lost 0 bases and 7 bases, there was a span of 16 bases. The CDR3 is made up of 15 amino acids. Germline-derived CDR1 and CDR2 are SGHTA and FQGNSA. The CDR3 here is CASSLAVGARQEQYF. In DNA, the CDR3 is TGTGCCAGCAGCTTAGCGGTAGGGGCTAGACAGGAGCAGTACTTC.

This rearrangement joins TRBV5-1 to TRBJ1-4, with D maybe TRBD1 (5 bases). Germline V gene sequence: CDR1 SGHRS, CDR2 YFSETQ. With 0 bases removed from V and 0 bases from J, the gap between germline ends came to 12 bases. The CDR3 contains 17 residues. The CDR3 protein is CASSLAGSPSTNEKLFF. CDR3 DNA sequence: TGCGCCAGCAGCTTGGCAGGGAGCCCTTCAACTAATGAAAAACTGTTTTTT.

Only a few counts were recorded for this clone. This chain joins TRBV7-9 and TRBJ2-7, with D maybe TRBD2 (6 bases). The CDR3 is 16 amino acids. Germline lookup yields CDR1 SEHNR and CDR2 FQNEAQ (reference sequence). V was cut by 0 bases and J by 3 bases, with 15 bases left in between. In DNA, the CDR3 is TGTGCCAGCAGCTTAGCGGGCGGGACTGTGGTCTACGAGCAGTACTTC. Protein product: CASSLAGGTVVYEQYF.

As regards this clone: Compared with germline, one end of the junction differs, possibly owing to a read error. The CDR3 region has the DNA TGTGCCAGCAGCCTAGCCGGACAGGGGTACTATGGCTACACCTTC. Translation gives CASSLAGQGYYGYTF. The chain carries TRBV7-9 and TRBJ1-2, with 9 bases matching TRBD1. The CDR3 contains 15 residues. CDR1 and CDR2 from the germline V gene are SEHNR and FQNEAQ (reference sequence). The full variable domain, in which reference TRBV7-9 and TRBJ1-2 provide the parts outside the CDR3, is DTGVSQNPRHKITKRGQNVTFRCDPISEHNRLYWYRQTLGQGPEFLTYFQNEAQLEKSRLLSDRFSAERPKGSFSTLEIQRTEQGDSAMYLCASSLAGQGYYGYTFGSGTRLTVV.

The chain uses TRBV2 and TRBJ1-5; D is possibly TRBD1 (6 bases). Trimming removed 8 bases at V and 5 bases at J, with 16 bases between. This CDR3 has 14 residues. Germline V gives CDR1 SNHLY, CDR2 FYNNEI. The CDR3 nucleotides read TGTGCCAGCCATCCAGACAGGATCTATCAGCCCCAGCATTTT. Translation gives CASHPDRIYQPQHF.

V is TRBV10-3 and J is TRBJ2-7; D uncertain. The germline V gene encodes CDR1 ENHRY and CDR2 SYGVKD. Trimming pared 3 bases from V and 0 bases from J, leaving 6 bases between. The CDR3 loop spans 13 amino acids. This CDR3 is CAISDANSYEQYF. DNA of the CDR3: TGTGCCATCAGTGATGCGAACTCCTACGAGCAGTACTTC.

The rearrangement uses TRBV27 and TRBJ2-2; D assignment may be TRBD1 or TRBD2 (5 bases each). Trimming removed 6 bases from V and 2 bases from J, with 19 bases in between. The CDR3 is 17 residues long. The germline V gene has CDR1 MNHEY and CDR2 SMNVEV (reference sequence). The DNA for the CDR3 is TGTGCCAGCAGCACCAGGGTGGACTCGTTCAACACCGGGGAGCTGTTTTTT. Translating it yields CASSTRVDSFNTGELFF.

V and J are TRBV19 and TRBJ1-5; possibly TRBD1 for D (5 bases). The CDR3 spans 12 residues. CDR1 is LNHDA and CDR2 is SQIVND in the germline V gene (reference sequence). Trimming pared 10 bases from V and 6 bases from J, leaving 13 bases between. The CDR3 nucleotides are TGTGCCACCAAGACAGTTGGTCAGCCCCAGCATTTT. It translates to CATKTVGQPQHF.

The chain combines TRBV9 with TRBJ1-5; tentative D call: TRBD1 (5 bases). Per the germline V gene, CDR1 is SGDLS and CDR2 is YYNGEE. CDR3 length equals 14 residues. Trimming removed 3 bases at V and 5 bases at J, with 12 bases between. The CDR3 nucleotides read TGTGCCAGCAGCGGTGGGGCGCGGGATCAGCCCCAGCATTTT. This sequence encodes CASSGGARDQPQHF.

The rearrangement uses TRBV9 and TRBJ2-5; D is undetermined. The V gene's germline CDR1 is SGDLS and CDR2 YYNGEE. CDR3 length equals 15 residues. V lost 4 bases and J lost 4, with 17 bases in between. As DNA, the CDR3 is TGTGCCAGCAGCCTTGGCCCCTGGGATCCAGAGACCCAGTACTTC. It encodes CASSLGPWDPETQYF.

V gene TRBV6-5 combines with J gene TRBJ2-5; D is possibly TRBD2 (7 bases). The CDR3 has 15 amino acids. Trimming removed 6 bases from V and 1 base from J, with 15 bases in between. Germline loops: CDR1 MNHEY, CDR2 SVGAGI. CDR3 DNA sequence: TGTGCCAGCAGCCTACGGCGGGGGCCCCAAGAGACCCAGTACTTC. Translated, it gives CASSLRRGPQETQYF.

The chain carries TRBV7-9 and TRBJ1-6; no clear D. Germline CDR1 and CDR2: SEHNR and FQNEAQ (reference sequence). The CDR3 has 14 amino acids. The V gene lost 0 bases and the J gene lost 4 bases, with 4 bases spanning the gap. Here the CDR3 reads CASSLASYNSPLHF. DNA for the CDR3: TGTGCCAGCAGCTTAGCCAGTTATAATTCACCCCTCCACTTT.

V is TRBV7-9 and J is TRBJ2-1; 10 bases agree with TRBD2. Germline CDR1 and CDR2: SEHNR and FQNEAQ (reference sequence). CDR3 size: 19 residues. V trimming: 5 bases; J trimming: 2 bases; junction bases outside the gene matches: 15. DNA of the CDR3: TGTGCCAGCAGCCCCTCTGTTCTAGCGGGGGCCTTAACCTACAATGAGCAGTTCTTC. Encoded protein: CASSPSVLAGALTYNEQFF.

The chain has TRBV28 and TRBJ2-1; the D is unclear. Trimming cost V 3 bases and J 9 bases, with 18 bases left between them. Germline CDR1 is MDHEN and CDR2 is SYDVKM. The CDR3 is 15 amino acids. CDR3 sequence (DNA): TGTGCCAGCAGTTTTTATCTAAAGGGTTTTGCTGAGCAGTTCTTC. Amino acid sequence: CASSFYLKGFAEQFF.

This clone was counted a few times. The chain carries TRBV3-1 (or the pseudogene TRBV3-2) and TRBJ1-6; D is unresolved. This CDR3 is 15 amino acids long. Germline V gives CDR1 LGHDT, CDR2 YNNKEL (reference sequence). V was trimmed by 3 bases and J by 6 bases, leaving 12 bases between them. The DNA of the CDR3 is TGTGCCAGCAGCCAGCCTGGATTAATTAATTCACCCCTCCACTTT. It yields the protein CASSQPGLINSPLHF.

The V gene is TRBV10-1, the J gene TRBJ2-3; 8 bases agree with TRBD2. Germline trimming cut 8 bases from V and 7 bases from J; bases unmatched to any gene: 14. CDR1 and CDR2 from the germline V gene are WNHNN and SYGVQD (reference sequence). The CDR3 contains 15 residues. Here the CDR3 reads CASSRPRGDQYTQYF. For the CDR3, the DNA is TGCGCCAGCTCCCGGCCGCGGGGGGACCAATATACGCAGTATTTT.

The chain has TRBV10-3 and TRBJ2-7, with a tentative D call TRBD1 (6 bases). This CDR3 contains 11 residues. From germline, CDR1 is ENHRY and CDR2 SYGVKD. Trimming took off 10 bases at V and 3 bases at J, with 10 bases between the two ends. The CDR3 spells CATAGDYEQYF. The CDR3 bases are TGTGCCACCGCAGGGGACTACGAGCAGTACTTC.

This clone was counted between two and nine times. The rearrangement uses TRBV20-1 and TRBJ2-7, with D maybe TRBD1 (6 bases). Germline CDR1 reads DFQATT; CDR2 reads SNEGSKA (reference sequence). V shed 8 bases and J shed 6 bases, with 14 bases lying between them. The CDR3 covers 11 residues. The CDR3 is CSPGGYPEQYF. The DNA for the CDR3 is TGCAGTCCTGGGGGCTACCCCGAGCAGTACTTC.

J is TRBJ1-1 and V is TRBV7-9; D not certain. CDR3 length equals 13 residues. Germline V gene sequence: CDR1 SEHNR, CDR2 FQNEAQ (reference sequence). V dropped 5 bases and J dropped 7 bases, with 14 bases sitting between them. The CDR3 reads CASSGTTLYEAFF. CDR3 in DNA: TGTGCCAGCAGCGGCACGACCCTATATGAAGCTTTCTTT.

The chain has TRBV7-2 and TRBJ2-3; 10 bases align to TRBD2. The germline V gene encodes CDR1 SGHTA and CDR2 FQGNSA. The CDR3 covers 16 residues. V was clipped by 1 base and J by 8 bases; unmatched bases: 9. CDR3 amino acids: CASSLEGTASGSTQYF. The CDR3 DNA sequence: TGTGCCAGCAGCTTAGAGGGTACGGCTAGCGGGAGTACGCAGTATTTT.

The chain links TRBV6-5 to TRBJ1-1, with 8 bases lining up with TRBD1. J gave up 6 bases and V 6 bases, and 9 bases lay outside the gene matches. Per the germline V gene, CDR1 is MNHEY and CDR2 is SVGAGI. CDR3 length equals 14 residues. The CDR3: CASRETGVKAEAFF. DNA of the CDR3: TGTGCCAGCAGAGAGACAGGGGTGAAGGCTGAAGCTTTCTTT.